The clone carrying this T cell receptor beta chain appeared a single time. The assay was immunoSEQ multiplex PCR, and TCRdb's table has in-frame clones only and misses some. The table shows about 120,000 clones, with roughly 84% occurring only once. The sample comes from a study of control samples from healthy donors and cancer patients. This receptor was obtained from a man between 35 and 55 years old in good health. Sequenced: blood.

This chain's CDR3 is CAWSVLGGMANEKLFF. As DNA, the CDR3 is TGTGCCTGGAGTGTACTGGGTGGGATGGCTAATGAAAAACTGTTTTTT. The chain employs TRBV30 and TRBJ1-4; D uncertain. The V gene lost 0 bases and the J gene lost 3 bases, with 14 bases spanning the gap. Germline loops: CDR1 GTSNPN, CDR2 SVGIG (reference sequence). The CDR3 sequence is 16 residues long.